This T cell receptor (beta chain) was identified during a study of blood T cells in healthy people across ages. Looking at the study overall: In model experiments, template switching was able to capture about one barcoded beta molecule for every two T cells that were present. Findings and limits, study-wide: Roughly linearly, TCR beta diversity per million T cells fell as age increased.

Individuals who donated were healthy Caucasians from Russia aged 6 to 90. As for this clonotype: What it recognizes is unknown.

With a J-beta primer mix and a sample-barcoded 5' primer, a second PCR ran roughly 6 to 12 cycles. Individual samples furnished no less than 2.5 million CDR3-containing paired-end reads apiece. TCRdb used MiXCR to reprocess the 5' RACE reads, holding one entry per CDR3 protein. The sample lists 800,000 to 900,000 distinct CDR3 sequences; 62% were seen once. In germline, CDR1 is SGHTA, CDR2 FQGNSA. The CDR3 covers 14 residues. The TCR was taken from a man aged 30-40 years in good health. Material for sequencing was blood. The rearrangement uses TRBV7-2 and TRBJ2-5, with 9 bases fitting TRBD2. The last part of the DNA fits TRBJ2-7 better; the J call may be wrong. CDR3 DNA: TGTGCCAGCAGCTTAGTACTAGCGGGCAACGAGCAGTACTTC. Its protein is CASSLVLAGNEQYF.